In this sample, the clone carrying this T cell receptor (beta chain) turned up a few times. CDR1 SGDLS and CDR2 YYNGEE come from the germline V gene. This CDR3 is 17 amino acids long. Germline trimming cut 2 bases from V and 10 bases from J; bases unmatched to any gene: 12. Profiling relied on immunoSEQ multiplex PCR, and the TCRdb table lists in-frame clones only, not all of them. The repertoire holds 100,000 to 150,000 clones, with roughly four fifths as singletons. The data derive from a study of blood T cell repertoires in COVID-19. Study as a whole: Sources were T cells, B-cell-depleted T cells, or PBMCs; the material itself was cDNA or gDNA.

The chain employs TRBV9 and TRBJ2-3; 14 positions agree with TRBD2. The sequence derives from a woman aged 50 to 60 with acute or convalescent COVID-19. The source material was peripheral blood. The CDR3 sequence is CASSVSYSGLAGVPQYF. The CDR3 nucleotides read TGTGCCAGCAGCGTCAGCTACTCGGGACTAGCGGGAGTCCCGCAGTATTTT.